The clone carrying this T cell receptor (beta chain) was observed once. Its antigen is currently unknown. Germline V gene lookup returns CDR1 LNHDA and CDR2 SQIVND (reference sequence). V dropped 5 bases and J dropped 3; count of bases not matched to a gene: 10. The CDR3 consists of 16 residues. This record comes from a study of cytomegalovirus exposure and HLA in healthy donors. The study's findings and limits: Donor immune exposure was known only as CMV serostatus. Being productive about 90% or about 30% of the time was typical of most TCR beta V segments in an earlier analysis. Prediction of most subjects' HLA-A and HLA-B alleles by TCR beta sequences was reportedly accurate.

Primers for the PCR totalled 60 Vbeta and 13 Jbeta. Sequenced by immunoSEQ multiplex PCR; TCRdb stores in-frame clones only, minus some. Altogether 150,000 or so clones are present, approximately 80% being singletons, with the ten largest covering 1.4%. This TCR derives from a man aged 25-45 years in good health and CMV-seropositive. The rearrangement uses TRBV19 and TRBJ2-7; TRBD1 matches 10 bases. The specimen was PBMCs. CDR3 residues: CASSPRPGQGFYEQYF. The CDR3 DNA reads TGTGCCAGTAGTCCCCGGCCGGGACAGGGGTTCTACGAGCAGTACTTC.